These 11 T cell receptor beta chains came from one sample sequenced in a study of blood T cell repertoires in COVID-19. Only in-frame clones appear in the TCRdb table, and some are missing; sequencing was by immunoSEQ multiplex PCR. The table has about 210,000 clones, 82% seen once. The sequenced sample was peripheral blood. Receptor source: a woman aged 55-69 years with COVID-19, enrolled during active disease.

The chain's CDR3 is CASSVLASYEQYF. The CDR3 nucleotides read TGTGCCAGCAGCGTACTAGCGAGCTACGAGCAGTACTTC. The rearrangement links TRBV12-3 or TRBV12-4 to TRBJ2-7; 7 nucleotides align to TRBD2. This CDR3 has 13 amino acids. V lost 6 bases and J lost 3; bases outside the gene matches: 5.

This chain joins TRBV28 and TRBJ2-7; 7 bases match TRBD1. Germline CDR1 and CDR2: MDHEN and SYDVKM. V gave up 5 bases and J gave up 4 bases; unmatched junction bases: 11. The CDR3 is made up of 15 amino acids. The DNA of the CDR3 is TGTGCCAGCAGTACCCGGGACAGCTCGCCTTACGAGCAGTACGTC. Protein: CASSTRDSSPYEQYV.

This chain links TRBV6-2 or TRBV6-3 with TRBJ1-5, with 7 bases matching TRBD1. This CDR3 is 18 amino acids long. After removal of 4 bases from V and 2 bases from J, the junction contained 14 bases not matched to a gene. Germline CDR1 and CDR2: MNHEY and SVGEGT. CDR3 region: CASSWESRQGLGNQPQHF. The CDR3 nucleotides read TGTGCCAGCAGTTGGGAGTCGAGACAGGGTCTTGGCAATCAGCCCCAGCATTTT.

This clone was observed many times. This chain joins TRBV19 and TRBJ1-2; 9 bases line up with TRBD1. V lost 7 bases to trimming and J lost 6 bases; unmatched junction nucleotides: 3. The CDR3 runs to 12 residues. Germline values: CDR1 LNHDA, CDR2 SQIVND (reference sequence). CDR3 bases: TGTGCCAGTACCGGGACAGGGCATGGCTACACCTTC. As protein: CASTGTGHGYTF.

The chain employs TRBV7-8 and TRBJ2-1; TRBD1 agrees at 7 bases. V lost 5 bases, J lost 10 bases, and 5 bases stayed unmatched. Germline values: CDR1 SGHVS, CDR2 FQNEAQ. The CDR3 is made up of 12 amino acids. CDR3 sequence: CASSQQGPEQFF. In DNA form, the CDR3 reads TGTGCCAGCAGCCAACAGGGGCCCGAGCAGTTCTTC.

This clone was seen just once. V and J are TRBV5-6 and TRBJ1-1; D gene ambiguous. Trimming stripped 0 bases from V and 0 bases from J, with 6 bases between. The CDR3 sequence is 14 residues long. Germline CDR1 and CDR2: SGHDT and YYEEEE. This CDR3 is CASSLETVNTEAFF. For the CDR3, the DNA is TGTGCCAGCAGCTTGGAAACGGTGAACACTGAAGCTTTCTTT.

The chain recombines TRBV11-2 with TRBJ1-3; D not resolved. This CDR3 is 17 amino acids long. Germline lookup yields CDR1 SGHAT and CDR2 FQNNGV. Trimming stripped 1 base from V and 0 bases from J, with 13 bases between. The CDR3 reads CASSLAFRGSSGNTIYF. The CDR3 region has the DNA TGTGCCAGCAGCTTAGCTTTCAGAGGGTCCTCTGGAAACACCATATATTTT. The full variable domain, its missing parts supplied by reference TRBV11-2 and TRBJ1-3, is EAGVAQSPRYKIIEKRQSVAFWCNPISGHATLYWYQQILGQGPKLLIQFQNNGVVDDSQLPKDRFSAERLKGVDSTLKIQPAKLEDSAVYLCASSLAFRGSSGNTIYFGEGSWLTVV.

J is TRBJ2-1 and V is TRBV11-3; possibly TRBD2 for D (6 bases). V was cut by 4 bases and J by 8 bases, with 9 bases left in between. The CDR3 consists of 12 residues. CDR1 is SGHNT, CDR2 YENEEA, per germline. The DNA of the CDR3 is TGTGCCAGCAGCTCTCCGGGAGATGAGCAGTTCTTC. Its translation is CASSSPGDEQFF.

In DNA form, the CDR3 reads TGCGCCAGCAGCGAAGGGACAGTAAACTATGGCTACACCTTC. It translates to CASSEGTVNYGYTF. J is TRBJ1-2 and V is TRBV5-1; TRBD1 matches 7 bases. Germline V gene lookup returns CDR1 SGHRS and CDR2 YFSETQ. V trimming: 4 bases; J trimming: 2 bases; junction bases outside the gene matches: 5. The CDR3 totals 14 residues.

This clone was found once. The rearrangement uses TRBV5-6 and TRBJ1-2; D call uncertain. Trimming stripped 4 bases from V and 2 bases from J, with 15 bases between. Germline V gives CDR1 SGHDT, CDR2 YYEEEE. The CDR3 runs 15 residues. Here the CDR3 reads CASSAPRAGNYGYTF. Written as DNA, the CDR3 is TGTGCCAGCAGCGCCCCGAGGGCGGGGAACTATGGCTACACCTTC.

The chain carries TRBV6-6 and TRBJ1-3; perhaps TRBD1 as D (6 bases). CDR1 is MNHNY and CDR2 is SVGAGI in the germline V gene (reference sequence). Trimming left V 5 bases short and J 8 bases short, with 13 bases between. CDR3 size: 13 residues. Here the CDR3 reads CASSNTGIDTIYF. CDR3 nucleotides: TGTGCCAGCAGTAATACAGGGATCGACACCATATATTTT.